Reported below is one TCR beta chain. Its antigen remains unidentified. The data originate from a study of OX40 agonist ivuxolimab in advanced cancers. Looking at the study overall: The drug used for patients, ivuxolimab, was an agonistic anti-OX40 (CD134) antibody.

Study-wide findings and caveats: Researchers did not determine the expanded peripheral T cells' antigen specificity.

Per the germline V gene, CDR1 is GTSNPN and CDR2 is SVGIG (reference sequence). The length of the CDR3 is 15 residues. Trimming took 1 base from V and 5 from J; bases not matched to a gene: 7. Assay: immunoSEQ multiplex PCR; the TCRdb copy retains only in-frame clones and omits some. The sample holds about 71,000 clones, about 81% seen once. The sample consisted of CD4+ or CD8+ T cells sorted from blood, taken in a trial of the OX40 agonist ivuxolimab. The V gene is TRBV30, the J gene TRBJ2-3; TRBD2 matches 9 bases. The source of this sequence is an adult with an advanced solid tumor such as melanoma, head and neck, liver or kidney cancer. The CDR3 DNA reads TGTGCCTGGAGTGCGGCGGGAGGGCCCGGAGATACGCAGTATTTT. Protein sequence: CAWSAAGGPGDTQYF.